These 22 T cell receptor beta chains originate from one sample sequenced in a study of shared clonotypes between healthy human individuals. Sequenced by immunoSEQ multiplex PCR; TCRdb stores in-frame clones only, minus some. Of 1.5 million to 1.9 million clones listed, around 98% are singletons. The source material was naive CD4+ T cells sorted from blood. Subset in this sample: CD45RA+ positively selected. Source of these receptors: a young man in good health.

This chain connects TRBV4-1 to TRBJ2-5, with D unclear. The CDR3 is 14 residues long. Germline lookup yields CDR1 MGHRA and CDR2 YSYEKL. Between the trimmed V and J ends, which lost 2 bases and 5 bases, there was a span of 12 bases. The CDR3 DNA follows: TGCGCCAGCAGCCAAATCGTCGCATGGGAGACCCAGTACTTC. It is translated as CASSQIVAWETQYF.

Here the CDR3 reads CASSKDRRLFGNEQFF. The DNA for the CDR3 is TGTGCCAGCAGCAAGGACAGGCGACTATTTGGCAATGAGCAGTTCTTC. This sequence joins TRBV7-9 and TRBJ2-1; 7 bases map to TRBD1. Germline V gives CDR1 SEHNR, CDR2 FQNEAQ (reference sequence). This CDR3 spans 16 amino acids. The ends lost 5 bases at V and 6 bases at J; junction bases unmatched: 13.

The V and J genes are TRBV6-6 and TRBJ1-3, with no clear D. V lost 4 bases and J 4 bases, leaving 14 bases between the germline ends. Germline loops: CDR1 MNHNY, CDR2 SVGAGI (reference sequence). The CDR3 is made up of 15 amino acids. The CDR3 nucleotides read TGTGCCAGCAGTTCGACTAACATGATGGGAAACACCATATATTTT. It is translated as CASSSTNMMGNTIYF.

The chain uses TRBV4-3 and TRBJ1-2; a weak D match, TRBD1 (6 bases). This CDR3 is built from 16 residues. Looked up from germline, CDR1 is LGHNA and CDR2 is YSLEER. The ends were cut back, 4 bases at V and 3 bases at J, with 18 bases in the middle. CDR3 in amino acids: CASSLTNRASHYGYTF. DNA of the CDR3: TGCGCCAGCAGCCTTACAAACAGGGCCTCACACTATGGCTACACCTTC.

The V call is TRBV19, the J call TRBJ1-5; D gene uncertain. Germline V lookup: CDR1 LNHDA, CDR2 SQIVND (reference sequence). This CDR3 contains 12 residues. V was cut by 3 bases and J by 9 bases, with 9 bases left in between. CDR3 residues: CASSMIGRPQHF. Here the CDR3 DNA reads TGTGCCAGTAGTATGATTGGGCGGCCCCAGCATTTT.

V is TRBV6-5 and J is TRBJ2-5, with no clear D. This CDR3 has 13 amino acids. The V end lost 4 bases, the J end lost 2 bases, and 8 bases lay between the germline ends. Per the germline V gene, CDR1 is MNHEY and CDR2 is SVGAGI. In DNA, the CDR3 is TGTGCCAGCAGTTCCCAGGAACAAGAGACCCAGTACTTC. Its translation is CASSSQEQETQYF.

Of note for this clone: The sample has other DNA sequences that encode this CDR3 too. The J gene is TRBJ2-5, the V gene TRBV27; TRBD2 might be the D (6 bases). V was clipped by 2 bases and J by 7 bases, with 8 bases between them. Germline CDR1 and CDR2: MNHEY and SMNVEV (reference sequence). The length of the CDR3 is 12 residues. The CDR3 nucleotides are TGTGCCAGCAGTTTACGGGGAGGGACCCAGTACTTC. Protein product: CASSLRGGTQYF.

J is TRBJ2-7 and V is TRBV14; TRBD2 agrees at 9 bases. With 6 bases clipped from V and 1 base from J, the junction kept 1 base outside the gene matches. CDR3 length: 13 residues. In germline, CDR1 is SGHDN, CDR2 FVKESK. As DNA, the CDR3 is TGTGCCAGCAGGACTAGCGGTTCCTACGAGCAGTACTTC. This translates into CASRTSGSYEQYF.

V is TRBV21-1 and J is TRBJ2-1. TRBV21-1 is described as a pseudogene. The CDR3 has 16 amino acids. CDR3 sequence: CASSSLTASPGYEQFF. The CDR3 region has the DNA TGTGCCAGCAGCAGTTTAACAGCGAGCCCTGGTTATGAGCAGTTCTTC.

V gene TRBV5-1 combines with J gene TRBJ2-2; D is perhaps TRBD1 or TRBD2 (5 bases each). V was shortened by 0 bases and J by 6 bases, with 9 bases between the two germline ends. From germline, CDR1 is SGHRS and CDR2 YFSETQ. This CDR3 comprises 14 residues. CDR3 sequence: CASSLGGGSGELFF. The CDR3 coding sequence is TGCGCCAGCAGCTTGGGTGGGGGATCCGGGGAGCTGTTTTTT.

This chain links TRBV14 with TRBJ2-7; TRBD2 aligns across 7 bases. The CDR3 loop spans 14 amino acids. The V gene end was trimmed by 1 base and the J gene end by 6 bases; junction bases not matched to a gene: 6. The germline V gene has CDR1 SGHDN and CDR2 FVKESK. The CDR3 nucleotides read TGTGCCAGCAGCCAAGTACTGTCGGGAGGCGAGCAGTACTTC. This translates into CASSQVLSGGEQYF. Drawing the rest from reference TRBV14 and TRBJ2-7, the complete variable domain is EAGVTQFPSHSVIEKGQTVTLRCDPISGHDNLYWYRRVMGKEIKFLLHFVKESKQDESGMPNNRFLAERTGGTYSTLKVQPAELEDSGVYFCASSQVLSGGEQYFGPGTRLTVT.

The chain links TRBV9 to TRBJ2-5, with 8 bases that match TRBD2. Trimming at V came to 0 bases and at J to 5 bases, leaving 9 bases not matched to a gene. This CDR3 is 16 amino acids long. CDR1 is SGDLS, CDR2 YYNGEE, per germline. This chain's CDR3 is CASSVEGAGVGETQYF. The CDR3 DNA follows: TGTGCCAGCAGCGTAGAAGGAGCGGGAGTGGGGGAGACCCAGTACTTC.

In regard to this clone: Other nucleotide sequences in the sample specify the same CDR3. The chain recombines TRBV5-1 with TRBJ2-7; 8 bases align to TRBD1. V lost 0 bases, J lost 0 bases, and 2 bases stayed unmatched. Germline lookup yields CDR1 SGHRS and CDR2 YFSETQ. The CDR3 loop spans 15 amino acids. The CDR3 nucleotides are TGCGCCAGCAGCTTGGGACAGGGGCTCTCCTACGAGCAGTACTTC. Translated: CASSLGQGLSYEQYF.

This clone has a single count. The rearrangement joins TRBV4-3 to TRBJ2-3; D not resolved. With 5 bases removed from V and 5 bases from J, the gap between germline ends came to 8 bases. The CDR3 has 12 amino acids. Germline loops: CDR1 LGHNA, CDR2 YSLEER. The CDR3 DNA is TGCGCCAGCAGCTACACGAAAGATACGCAGTATTTT. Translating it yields CASSYTKDTQYF.

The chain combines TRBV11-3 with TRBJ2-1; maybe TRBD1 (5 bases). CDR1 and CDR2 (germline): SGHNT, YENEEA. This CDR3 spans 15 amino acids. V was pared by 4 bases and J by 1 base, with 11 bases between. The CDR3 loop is CASSYRAGSYNEQFF. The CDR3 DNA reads TGTGCCAGCAGCTACCGGGCAGGGTCCTACAATGAGCAGTTCTTC.

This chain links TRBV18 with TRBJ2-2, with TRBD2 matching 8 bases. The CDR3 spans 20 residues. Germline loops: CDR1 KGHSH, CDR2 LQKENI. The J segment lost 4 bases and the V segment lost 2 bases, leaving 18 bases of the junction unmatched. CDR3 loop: CASSPIIKTLGLASTGELFF. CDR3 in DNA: TGTGCCAGCTCACCAATTATAAAAACCCTTGGACTAGCAAGCACCGGGGAGCTGTTTTTT.

Here the CDR3 DNA reads TGTGCCAGCAGCTTGCCGGGGACACCGCAGTACTTC. Its protein product is CASSLPGTPQYF. The V call is TRBV5-4, the J call TRBJ2-7, with D maybe TRBD1 (6 bases). This CDR3 has 12 residues. Germline V gene sequence: CDR1 SGHNT, CDR2 YYREEE (reference sequence). The V and J ends lost 1 base and 9 bases respectively, with 11 bases between them.

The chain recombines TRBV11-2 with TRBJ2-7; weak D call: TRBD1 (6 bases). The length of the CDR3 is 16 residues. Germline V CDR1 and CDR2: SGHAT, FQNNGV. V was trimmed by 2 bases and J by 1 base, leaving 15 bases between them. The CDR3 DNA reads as TGTGCCAGCAGCTTAAATTCGGGACATCTGTCCTACGAGCAGTACTTC. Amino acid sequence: CASSLNSGHLSYEQYF.

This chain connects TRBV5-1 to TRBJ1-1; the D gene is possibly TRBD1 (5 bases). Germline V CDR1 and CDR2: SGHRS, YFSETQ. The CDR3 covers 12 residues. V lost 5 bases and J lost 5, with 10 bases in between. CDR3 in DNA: TGCGCCAGCAGGGCAGGGCAGACTGAAGCTTTCTTT. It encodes CASRAGQTEAFF.

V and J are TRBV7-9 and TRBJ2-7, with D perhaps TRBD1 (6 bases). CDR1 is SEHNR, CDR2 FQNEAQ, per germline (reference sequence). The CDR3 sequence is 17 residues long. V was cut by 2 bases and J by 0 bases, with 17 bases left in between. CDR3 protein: CASSLNQGIQRSYEQYF. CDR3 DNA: TGTGCCAGCAGCTTAAACCAGGGGATACAGCGCTCCTACGAGCAGTACTTC.

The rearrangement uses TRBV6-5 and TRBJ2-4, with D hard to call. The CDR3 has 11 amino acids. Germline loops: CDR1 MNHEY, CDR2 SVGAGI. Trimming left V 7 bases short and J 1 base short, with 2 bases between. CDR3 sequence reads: CASKAKNIQYF. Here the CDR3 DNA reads TGTGCCAGCAAGGCCAAAAACATTCAGTACTTC.

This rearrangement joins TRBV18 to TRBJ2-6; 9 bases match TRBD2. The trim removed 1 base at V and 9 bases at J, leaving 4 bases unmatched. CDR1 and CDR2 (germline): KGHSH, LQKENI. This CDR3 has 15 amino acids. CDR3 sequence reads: CASSPLAGEVNVLTF. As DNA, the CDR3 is TGTGCCAGCTCACCACTAGCGGGAGAAGTCAACGTCCTGACTTTC.